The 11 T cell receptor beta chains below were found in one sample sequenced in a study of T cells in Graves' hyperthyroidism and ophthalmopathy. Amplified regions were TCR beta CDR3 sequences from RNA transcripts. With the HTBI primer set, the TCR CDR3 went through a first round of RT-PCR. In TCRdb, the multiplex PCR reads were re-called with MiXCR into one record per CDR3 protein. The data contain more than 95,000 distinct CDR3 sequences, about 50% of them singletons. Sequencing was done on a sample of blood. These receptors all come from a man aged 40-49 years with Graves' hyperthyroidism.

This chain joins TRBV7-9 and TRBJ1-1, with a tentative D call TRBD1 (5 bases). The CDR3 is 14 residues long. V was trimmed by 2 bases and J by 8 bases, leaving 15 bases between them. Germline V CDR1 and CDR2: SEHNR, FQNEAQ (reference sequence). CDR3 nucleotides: TGTGCCAGCAGCTTACGGGACGGTTTTCTAGAAGCTTTCTTT. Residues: CASSLRDGFLEAFF.

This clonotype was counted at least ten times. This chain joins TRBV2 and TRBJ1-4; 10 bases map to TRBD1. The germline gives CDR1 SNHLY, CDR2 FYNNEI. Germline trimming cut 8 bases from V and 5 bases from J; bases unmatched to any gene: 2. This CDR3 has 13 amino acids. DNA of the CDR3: TGTGCCAGCGGGGACAGGGGAAATGAAAAACTGTTTTTT. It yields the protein CASGDRGNEKLFF.

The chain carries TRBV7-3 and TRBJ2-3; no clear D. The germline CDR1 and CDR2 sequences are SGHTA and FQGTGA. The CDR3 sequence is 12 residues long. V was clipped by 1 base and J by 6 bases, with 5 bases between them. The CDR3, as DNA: TGTGCCAGCAGCTTAATGGGTGATACGCAGTATTTT. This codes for CASSLMGDTQYF.

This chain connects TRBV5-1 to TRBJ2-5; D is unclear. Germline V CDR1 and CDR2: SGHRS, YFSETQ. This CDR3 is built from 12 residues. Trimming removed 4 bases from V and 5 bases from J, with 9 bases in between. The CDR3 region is CASSPGWETQYF. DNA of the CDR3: TGCGCCAGCAGCCCGGGCTGGGAGACCCAGTACTTC.

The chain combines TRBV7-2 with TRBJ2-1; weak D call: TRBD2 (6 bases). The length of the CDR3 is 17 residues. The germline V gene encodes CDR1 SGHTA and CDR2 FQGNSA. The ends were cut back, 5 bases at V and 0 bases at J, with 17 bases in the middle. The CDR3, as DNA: TGTGCCAGCAGCCGACTCGGGGGTCTTAGCTCCTACAATGAGCAGTTCTTC. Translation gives CASSRLGGLSSYNEQFF.

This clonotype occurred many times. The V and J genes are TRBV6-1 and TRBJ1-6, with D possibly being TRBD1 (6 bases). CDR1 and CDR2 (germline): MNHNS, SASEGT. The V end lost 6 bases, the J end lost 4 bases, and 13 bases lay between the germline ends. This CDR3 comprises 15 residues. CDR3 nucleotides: TGTGCCAGCAGCCATGGGACATCTTATAATTCACCCCTCCACTTT. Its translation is CASSHGTSYNSPLHF.

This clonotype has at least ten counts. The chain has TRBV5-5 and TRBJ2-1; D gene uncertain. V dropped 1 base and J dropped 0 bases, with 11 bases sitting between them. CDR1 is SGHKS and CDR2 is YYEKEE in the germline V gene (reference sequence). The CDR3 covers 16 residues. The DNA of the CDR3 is TGTGCCAGCAGCTTGTTTGCGTCTAGCTCCTACAATGAGCAGTTCTTC. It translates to CASSLFASSSYNEQFF. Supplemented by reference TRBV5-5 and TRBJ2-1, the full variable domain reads DAGVTQSPTHLIKTRGQQVTLRCSPISGHKSVSWYQQVLGQGPQFIFQYYEKEERGRGNFPDRFSARQFPNYSSELNVNALLLGDSALYLCASSLFASSSYNEQFFGPGTRLTVL.

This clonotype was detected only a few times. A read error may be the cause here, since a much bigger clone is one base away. DNA for the CDR3: TGTGCCAGCAGTGCGGACAGAGACAATGAGCAGTTCTTC. It codes for CASSADRDNEQFF. V is TRBV27 and J is TRBJ2-1; a possible D gene is TRBD1 (6 bases). Trimming shortened V by 5 bases and J by 5 bases, and 10 bases separated the two germline ends. The CDR3 extends over 13 amino acids. Germline V gene sequence: CDR1 MNHEY, CDR2 SMNVEV (reference sequence).

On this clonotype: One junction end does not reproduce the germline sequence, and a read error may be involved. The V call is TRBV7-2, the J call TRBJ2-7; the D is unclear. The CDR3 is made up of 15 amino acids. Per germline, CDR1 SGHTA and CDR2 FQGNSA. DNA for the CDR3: TGTGCCTGGAGAGAGAGGACCGGCAGGCCTTACGAGCAGTGCTTC. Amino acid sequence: CAWRERTGRPYEQCF.

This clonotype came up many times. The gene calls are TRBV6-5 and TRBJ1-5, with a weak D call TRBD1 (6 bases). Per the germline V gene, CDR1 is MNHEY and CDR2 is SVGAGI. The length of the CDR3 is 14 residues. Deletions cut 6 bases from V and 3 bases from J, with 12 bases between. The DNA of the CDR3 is TGTGCCAGCAGCCCAGGGGTTGTCAATCAGCCCCAGCATTTT. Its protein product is CASSPGVVNQPQHF.

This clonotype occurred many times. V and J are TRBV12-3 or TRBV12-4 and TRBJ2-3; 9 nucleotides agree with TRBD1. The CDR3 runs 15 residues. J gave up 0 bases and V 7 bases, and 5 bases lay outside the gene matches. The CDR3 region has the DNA TGTGCCAGCACTCGGGACAGGGCTAGCACAGATACGCAGTATTTT. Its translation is CASTRDRASTDTQYF.